The clone carrying this TCR beta chain was recorded at least ten times. The data derive from a study of Graves' ophthalmopathy and Graves' hyperthyroidism. The sequenced template was RNA, covering the TCR beta CDR3 region. Amplification began with first-round RT-PCR using HTBI primers, then second-round multiplex PCR was performed. TCRdb re-derived calls from the multiplex PCR reads in MiXCR, one entry per CDR3 protein. The data contain 400,000 to 450,000 distinct CDR3 sequences, about 21% of them singletons. There are 15 residues in the CDR3. V lost 2 bases and J lost 2; bases outside the gene matches: 3. The germline CDR1 and CDR2 sequences are MDHEN and SYDVKM.

This receptor was identified in a young woman with stable Graves' hyperthyroidism. V is TRBV28 and J is TRBJ2-7, with 10 bases that match TRBD2. Specimen: peripheral blood. DNA for the CDR3: TGTGCCAGCAGTTTACTAGCGGGAGTGGCCTACGAGCAGTACTTC. The encoded protein is CASSLLAGVAYEQYF. Drawing the rest from reference TRBV28 and TRBJ2-7, the complete variable domain is DVKVTQSSRYLVKRTGEKVFLECVQDMDHENMFWYRQDPGLGLRLIYFSYDVKMKEKGDIPEGYSVSREKKERFSLILESASTNQTSMYLCASSLLAGVAYEQYFGPGTRLTVT.